Sequencing of this T cell receptor (beta chain) was carried out in a study of control samples from healthy donors and cancer patients. The V end lost 6 bases, the J end lost 9 bases, and 18 bases lay between the germline ends. CDR3 size: 15 residues. Germline V gene sequence: CDR1 MNHEY, CDR2 SVGAGI. The data were produced by immunoSEQ multiplex PCR, yet TCRdb's version contains in-frame clones alone and is incomplete. The sample consists of around 100,000 clones, roughly 91% of them appearing once. The sequencing input was PBMCs. This sequence originates from a man between 60 and 75 years old with lung cancer. The rearrangement links TRBV6-5 to TRBJ1-6; D is perhaps TRBD1 (6 bases). The CDR3, as DNA: TGTGCCAGCAGATCCCCCAGGGGAACGGGTTCACCCCTCCACTTT. Its translation is CASRSPRGTGSPLHF.